The clone carrying this T cell receptor beta chain was detected only a few times. The antigen is undetermined. The ends were cut back, 4 bases at V and 0 bases at J, with 10 bases in the middle. The CDR3 is made up of 15 amino acids. The germline gives CDR1 SGHTA, CDR2 FQGNSA. The record originates from a study of cytotoxic CD8 clonotypes in ibrutinib-treated CLL. Across the whole study: Included were some eleven relapsed/refractory and approximately 15 treatment-naive patients, of whom around 17 were IGHV unmutated. The study's findings and limits: A difference in sampling times existed between sustained-remission and progressing patients.

Clones were sequenced by immunoSEQ multiplex PCR, and TCRdb holds only the in-frame ones, with some missing. The table lists a few hundred thousand clones, around three quarters of them singletons, with less than 20% in the top ten. The sample in question was PBMCs, obtained after 24 months of ibrutinib treatment. V is TRBV7-2 and J is TRBJ2-1; D gene unclear. This sequence was found in a human donor with chronic lymphocytic leukemia. The CDR3 is CASSSDVSSYNEQFF. In DNA, the CDR3 is TGTGCCAGCAGCTCCGATGTCAGCTCCTACAATGAGCAGTTCTTC.